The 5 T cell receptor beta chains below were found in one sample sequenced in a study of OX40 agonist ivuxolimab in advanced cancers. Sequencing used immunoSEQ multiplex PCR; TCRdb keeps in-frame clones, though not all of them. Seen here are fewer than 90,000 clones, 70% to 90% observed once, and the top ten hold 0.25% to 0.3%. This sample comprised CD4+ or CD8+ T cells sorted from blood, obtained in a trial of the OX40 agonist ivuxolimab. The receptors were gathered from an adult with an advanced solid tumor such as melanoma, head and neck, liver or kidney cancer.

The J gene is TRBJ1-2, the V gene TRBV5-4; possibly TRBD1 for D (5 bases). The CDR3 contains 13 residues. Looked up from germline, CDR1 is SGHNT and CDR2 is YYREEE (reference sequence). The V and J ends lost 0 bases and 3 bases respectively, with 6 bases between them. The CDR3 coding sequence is TGTGCCAGCAGCTTGGCAGGGCACTATGGCTACACCTTC. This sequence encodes CASSLAGHYGYTF.

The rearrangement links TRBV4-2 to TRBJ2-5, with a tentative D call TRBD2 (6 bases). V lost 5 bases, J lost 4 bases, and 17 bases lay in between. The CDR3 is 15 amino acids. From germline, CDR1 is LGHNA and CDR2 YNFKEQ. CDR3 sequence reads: CASSIYGGPVETQYF. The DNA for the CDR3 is TGTGCCAGCAGCATATACGGGGGACCGGTAGAGACCCAGTACTTC.

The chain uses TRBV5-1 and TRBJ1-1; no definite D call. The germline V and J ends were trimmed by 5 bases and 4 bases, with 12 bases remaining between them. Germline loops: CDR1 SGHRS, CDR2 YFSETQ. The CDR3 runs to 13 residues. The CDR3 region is CASSPARATEAFF. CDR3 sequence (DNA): TGCGCCAGCAGTCCGGCCCGGGCCACTGAAGCTTTCTTT.

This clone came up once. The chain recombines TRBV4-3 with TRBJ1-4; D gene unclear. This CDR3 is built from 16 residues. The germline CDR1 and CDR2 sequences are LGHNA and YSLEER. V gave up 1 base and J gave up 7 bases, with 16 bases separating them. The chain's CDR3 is CASSQVAAGWGEKLFF. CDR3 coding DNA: TGCGCCAGCAGCCAAGTGGCTGCAGGATGGGGTGAAAAACTGTTTTTT.

As DNA, the CDR3 is TGCAGCGTTGAAGTCCAGGGACGTCAGGCAGATACGCAGTATTTT. Residues: CSVEVQGRQADTQYF. The V gene is TRBV29-1, the J gene TRBJ2-3; D may correspond to TRBD1 or TRBD2 (5 bases each). Germline CDR1 SQVTM, CDR2 ANQGSEA. V was cut by 1 base and J by 4 bases, with 15 bases left in between. This CDR3 spans 15 amino acids.